The rows below give T cell receptor delta chains drawn from one sample of a study of Vδ1+ human thymocytes. TCRdb re-processed the multiplex PCR reads using CATT. The table includes some 27,000 delta-chain clones, 6.5% to 8% detected once. The sequenced material came from Vdelta1+ gamma-delta thymocytes from the thymus. These receptors were taken from a girl less than two years old who had congenital heart surgery. Both conserved end residues are part of each CDR3. The D gene is left open where the match is weak. Size values are once, few and many counts, or a class for expanded clones, and some rows have none.

V gene	D gene	clone size	J gene	CDR3 DNA	CDR3 protein
TRDV1	.	few	TRDJ1	TGTGCTCTTGGGGAACTTTCTTTCCCCTCGGAACTCATCTTT	CALGELSFPSELIF
TRDV1	.	.	TRDJ1	TGTGCTCTTGGGGAACTCTGGGAGACGTACACCGATAAACTCATCTTT	CALGELWETYTDKLIF
TRDV1	.	few	TRDJ1	TGTGCTCTTGGGAGTACACCTTCCTACTGGGGGATTGGCACCGATAAACTCATCTTT	CALGSTPSYWGIGTDKLIF
TRDV1	TRDD3	few	TRDJ1	TGTGCTCTTGGGGAACTCACCTCGTACTGGGGGGTGTACACCGATAAACTCATCTTT	CALGELTSYWGVYTDKLIF
TRDV1	TRDD3	.	TRDJ1	TGTGCTCTTGGGACCCACCACCCTAATCGCCTGCTAGGTACTGGGGACTCCTCGTACACCGATAAACTCATCTTT	CALGTHHPNRLLGTGDSSYTDKLIF
TRDV1	TRDD3	few	TRDJ1	TGTGCTCTTGGCGCTAAATGCGTACTGGGGGATACCCAACGGTACACCGATAAACTCATCTTT	CALGAKCVLGDTQRYTDKLIF
TRDV1	TRDD2	few	TRDJ1	TGTGCTCTTGGGGAGGCCTTCCTACAAACGGGGAGAGGATTTCCGACCGATAAACTCATCTTT	CALGEAFLQTGRGFPTDKLIF
TRDV1	TRDD3	.	TRDJ1	TGTGCTCTTGGGGAACTAGACCGAGTACTGGGGGATTCCGCTCTCACCGATAAACTCATCTTT	CALGELDRVLGDSALTDKLIF
TRDV1	TRDD3	few	TRDJ1	TGTGCTCTTGGGGAACTGATGGGCAGCGGTCATTACTGGGGGATACTCGCCACCGATAAACTCACCTTT	CALGELMGSGHYWGILATDKLTF
TRAV29/DV5	TRDD3	few	TRDJ1	TGTGCAGCAAGCGATATCCTCCTCTACTGGGGGCCCTCTGATAAACTCATCTTT	CAASDILLYWGPSDKLIF
TRDV1	.	few	TRDJ1	TGTGCTCTTGGGGAGACGCCCCGGCGTGAGGGAGATAAACTCATCTTT	CALGETPRREGDKLIF
TRDV1	.	.	TRDJ1	TGTGCTCTTGGGTCCCGTTCTACACTACTGGGTGACGATAAACTCATCTTT	CALGSRSTLLGDDKLIF
TRDV1	TRDD3	few	TRDJ1	TGTGCTCTTGGGGTACTGGGGGATCACACCGATAAACTCATCTTT	CALGVLGDHTDKLIF
TRDV1	TRDD3	few	TRDJ1	TGTGCTCTTGTTTTGCCTGGGGGATATAGGAGTTATAAACTCATCTTT	CALVLPGGYRSYKLIF
TRDV1	.	.	TRDJ1	TGTGCTCTTGGGGAAGGGGAGGCCGATAAACTCATCTTT	CALGEGEADKLIF
TRDV1	TRDD3	few	TRDJ1	TGTGCTCTTGGGGAACTATCACAGGGGATACAGAGCGATAAACTCATCTTT	CALGELSQGIQSDKLIF
TRDV1	.	few	TRDJ1	TGTGCTCTTGGGGAACTTAACCTCTACCCTGACGATAAACTCATCTTT	CALGELNLYPDDKLIF
TRDV1	.	.	TRDJ1	TGTGCTCTTGGGGAACTTCCCACTTCCTATCAACTGGGGGGATTATGCACCGATAAACTCATCTTT	CALGELPTSYQLGGLCTDKLIF
TRDV1	TRDD3	.	TRDJ1	TGTGCTCTTGGGGAACCTCCGACTTCCCCCTTTAACTGCACTGGGGGATACGTCTCCGATAAACTCATCTTT	CALGEPPTSPFNCTGGYVSDKLIF
TRDV1	TRDD3	.	TRDJ1	TGTGCTCTTGGGGACCGATCTCCAACCTTGGGGGATAAAAAACTCATCTTT	CALGDRSPTLGDKKLIF
TRDV1	TRDD3	.	TRDJ2	TGTGCTCTCGACCTATTCTTAGGGTGGGGGAACTATTTGACAGCACAACTCTTCTTT	CALDLFLGWGNYLTAQLFF
TRDV1	.	.	TRDJ1	TGTGCTCTTGGGGATTCAAGAGGGTGGAAAGGCTTCTGGGTCTCGTACACCGATAAACTCATCTTT	CALGDSRGWKGFWVSYTDKLIF
TRDV1	.	few	TRDJ1	TGTGCTCTTGGGGAACTGAAAGTTGGACGCTCCGATAAACTCATCTTT	CALGELKVGRSDKLIF
TRDV1	.	.	TRDJ1	TGTGCTCTTGGCTCCACCTGGCCTCATCGAAACCCGGGGGACCCGACCGATAAACTCATCTTT	CALGSTWPHRNPGDPTDKLIF
TRDV1	TRDD3	.	TRDJ1	TGTGCTCTTGGGGCCATTTCTGGGGGACCGTACACCGATAAACTCATCTTT	CALGAISGGPYTDKLIF
TRDV1	TRDD3	.	TRDJ1	TGTGCTCTTGGGACCAACAAAGGTTCGGCTGGGGGATGGGGTACCGATAAACTCATCTTT	CALGTNKGSAGGWGTDKLIF
TRDV1	TRDD3	few	TRDJ1	TGTGCTCTTGGGAAGCTCCCTTCGTGGGGGATACCCGCGTACACCGATAAACTCATCTTT	CALGKLPSWGIPAYTDKLIF
TRDV1	.	.	TRDJ1	TGTGCTCTTGGGTCCCCCGTTGGGGATTACACCGATAAACTCATCTTT	CALGSPVGDYTDKLIF
TRDV1	TRDD3	few	TRDJ1	TGTGCTCTTGGGGAAGTTAGCTCCCCCACTCTAACTGGGGGATACGCGTATAAACTCATCTTT	CALGEVSSPTLTGGYAYKLIF
TRDV1	TRDD3	few	TRDJ1	TGTGCTCTTGGGGAATCCTCTAAGCCTTCGGAGGGGGGATCGAGGCTCATCTTT	CALGESSKPSEGGSRLIF
TRDV1	TRDD3	.	TRDJ1	TGTGCTCTTGGGGAACGCGCGCCACCCTTGGGGGATCTAGCGTACACCGATAAACTCATCTTT	CALGERAPPLGDLAYTDKLIF
TRDV1	.	.	TRDJ1	TGTGCTCTTGGGGTAACCGTACCCGACACCGATAAACTCATCTTT	CALGVTVPDTDKLIF
TRDV1	TRDD3	few	TRDJ1	TGTGCTCTTGGGAAATCGCGTTTTCTCCACTCATTAACTACGTCTGGGGGATACGGTATGTACACCGATAAACTCATCTTT	CALGKSRFLHSLTTSGGYGMYTDKLIF
TRDV1	TRDD3	few	TRDJ1	TGTGCTCTTGGGGACCTCCTAAGGGGATACGCTGGCAGCACCGATAAACTCATCTTT	CALGDLLRGYAGSTDKLIF
TRDV1	TRDD3	few	TRDJ1	TGTGCTCTTGGGGAAAGTTTCCGACCTACTGGGGGATCTGGCCTCATCTTT	CALGESFRPTGGSGLIF
TRDV1	TRDD3	.	TRDJ1	TGTGCTCTTGGGGAATACTGGGGATCTCGTACATCCGATAAACTCATCTTT	CALGEYWGSRTSDKLIF
TRDV1	.	few	TRDJ1	TGTGCTCTTGGGTCTCCTACCCTACGTTATCACGATAAACTCATCTTT	CALGSPTLRYHDKLIF
TRDV1	TRDD3	few	TRDJ1	TGTGCTCTTGGGGAACTACGGCTGGGGGACGATAAACTCATCTTT	CALGELRLGDDKLIF
TRDV1	TRDD3	few	TRDJ1	TGTGCTCTTGGGGCGCCTTCACCGAGTAGTGGGGGATTCACCGATAAACTCATCTTT	CALGAPSPSSGGFTDKLIF
TRDV1	TRDD3	.	TRDJ1	TGTGCTCTTGGGGAAGGCCAGCACTGGGGATACCTACAGATACTCATCTTT	CALGEGQHWGYLQILIF
TRDV1	TRDD3	.	TRDJ1	TGTGCTCTTGGGGAAGATGGGGGATTAGAGATGGGGCTGGGCCCGTACACCGATAAACTCATCTTT	CALGEDGGLEMGLGPYTDKLIF
TRDV1	.	.	TRDJ1	TGTGCTCTTGGGGACTCTCATAGACGGCGTTCCTACGTAGTGGGGGACACCGATAAACTCATCTTT	CALGDSHRRRSYVVGDTDKLIF
TRDV1	.	.	TRDJ1	TGTGCTCTTGGGGAGAGAGGCAATTTCTTCCCGGACACCGATAAACTCATCTTT	CALGERGNFFPDTDKLIF
TRAV29/DV5	.	.	TRDJ1	TGTGCAGCCCAAATTTGGTACACCGATAAACTCATCTTT	CAAQIWYTDKLIF
TRDV1	.	few	TRDJ1	TGTGCTCTTGGGGACTCTCTCAAATTCCTCCCCCGAACCCTGTACACCGATAAACTCATCTTT	CALGDSLKFLPRTLYTDKLIF
TRDV1	TRDD3	.	TRDJ1	TGTGCTCTTGGGGAGGGCCTTCCTACCGGACTGGGGGATACGGGCACCGATAAACTCATCTTT	CALGEGLPTGLGDTGTDKLIF
TRDV1	TRDD3	few	TRDJ1	TGTGCTCTTGGGAACCGCCAGCGGGCCTATCTGGGGGATCCAGGGTACACCGATAAACTCATCTTT	CALGNRQRAYLGDPGYTDKLIF
TRDV1	.	.	TRDJ1	TGTGCTCTTGGGGAACGCCTTAAGAACCCCGGGGATGGCCTGAGGGCCGATAAACTCATCTTT	CALGERLKNPGDGLRADKLIF
TRDV1	TRDD3	.	TRDJ1	TGTGCTCTTGGGGTCACAATTCCCGGGGACTGGGGATCCCTCCCTGATAAACTCATCTTT	CALGVTIPGDWGSLPDKLIF
TRDV1	.	few	TRDJ1	TGTGCTCTTGGGGAACTGAGATGTTCCTCTCGCACCGATAAACTCATCTTT	CALGELRCSSRTDKLIF